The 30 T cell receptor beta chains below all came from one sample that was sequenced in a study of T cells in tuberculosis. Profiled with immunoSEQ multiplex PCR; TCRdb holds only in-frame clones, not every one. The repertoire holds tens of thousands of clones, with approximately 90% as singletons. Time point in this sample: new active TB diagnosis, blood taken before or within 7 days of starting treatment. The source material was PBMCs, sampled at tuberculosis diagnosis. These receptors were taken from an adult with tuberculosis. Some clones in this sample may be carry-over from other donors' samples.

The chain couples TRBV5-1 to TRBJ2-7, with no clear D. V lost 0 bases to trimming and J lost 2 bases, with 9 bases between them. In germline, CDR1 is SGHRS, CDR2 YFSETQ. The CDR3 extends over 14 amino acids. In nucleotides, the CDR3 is TGCGCCAGCAGCTTGGGAGGTGGTACCTACGAGCAGTACTTC. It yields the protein CASSLGGGTYEQYF.

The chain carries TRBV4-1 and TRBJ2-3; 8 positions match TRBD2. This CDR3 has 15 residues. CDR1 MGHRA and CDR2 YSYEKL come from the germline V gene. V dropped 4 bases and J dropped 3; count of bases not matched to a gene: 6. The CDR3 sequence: CASSPYGGETDTQYF. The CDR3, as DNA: TGCGCCAGCAGCCCGTACGGGGGGGAAACAGATACGCAGTATTTT.

The CDR3 DNA is TGTGCCAGCTCACGAAGTCGGGGAGCTAACTATGGCTACACCTTC. Amino acid sequence: CASSRSRGANYGYTF. This chain connects TRBV18 to TRBJ1-2; no reliable D call. CDR1 and CDR2 from the germline V gene are KGHSH and LQKENI. Trimming stripped 4 bases from V and 0 bases from J, with 12 bases between. The CDR3 runs 15 residues.

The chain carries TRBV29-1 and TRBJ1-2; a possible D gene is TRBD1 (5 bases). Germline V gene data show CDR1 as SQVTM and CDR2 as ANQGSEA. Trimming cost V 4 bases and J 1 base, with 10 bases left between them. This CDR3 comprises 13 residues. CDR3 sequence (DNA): TGCAGCGTTGTGAGGCAGGGTAACTATGGCTACACCTTC. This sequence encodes CSVVRQGNYGYTF. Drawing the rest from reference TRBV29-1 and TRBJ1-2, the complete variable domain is SAVISQKPSRDICQRGTSLTIQCQVDSQVTMMFWYRQQPGQSLTLIATANQGSEATYESGFVIDKFPISRPNLTFSTLTVSNMSPEDSSIYLCSVVRQGNYGYTFGSGTRLTVV.

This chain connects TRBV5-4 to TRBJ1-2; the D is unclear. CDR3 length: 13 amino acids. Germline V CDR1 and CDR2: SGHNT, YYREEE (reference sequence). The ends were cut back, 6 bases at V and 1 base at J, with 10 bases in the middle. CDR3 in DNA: TGTGCCAGCATCGGGTCCTTTAACTATGGCTACACCTTC. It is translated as CASIGSFNYGYTF. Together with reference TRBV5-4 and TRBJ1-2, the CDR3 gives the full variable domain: ETGVTQSPTHLIKTRGQQVTLRCSSQSGHNTVSWYQQALGQGPQFIFQYYREEENGRGNFPPRFSGLQFPNYSSELNVNALELDDSALYLCASIGSFNYGYTFGSGTRLTVV.

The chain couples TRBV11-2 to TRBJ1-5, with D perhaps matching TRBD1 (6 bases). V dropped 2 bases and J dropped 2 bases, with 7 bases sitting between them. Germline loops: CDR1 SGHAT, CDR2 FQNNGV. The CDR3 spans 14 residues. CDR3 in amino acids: CASSLPGGNQPQHF. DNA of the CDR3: TGTGCCAGCAGCTTACCAGGGGGCAATCAGCCCCAGCATTTT. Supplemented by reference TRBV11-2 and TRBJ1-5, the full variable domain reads EAGVAQSPRYKIIEKRQSVAFWCNPISGHATLYWYQQILGQGPKLLIQFQNNGVVDDSQLPKDRFSAERLKGVDSTLKIQPAKLEDSAVYLCASSLPGGNQPQHFGDGTRLSIL.

CDR3 residues: CAALGGDGTDTQYF. The CDR3 coding sequence is TGCGCCGCCCTCGGTGGTGATGGCACAGATACGCAGTATTTT. The gene calls are TRBV10-2 and TRBJ2-3; no clear D. Trimming cost V 11 bases and J 1 base, with 16 bases left between them. This CDR3 comprises 14 residues. From germline, CDR1 is WSHSY and CDR2 SAAADI.

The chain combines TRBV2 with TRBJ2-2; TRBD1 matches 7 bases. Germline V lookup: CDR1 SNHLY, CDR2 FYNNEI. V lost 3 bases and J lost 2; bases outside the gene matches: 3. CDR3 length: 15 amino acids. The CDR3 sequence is CASSEGTANTGELFF. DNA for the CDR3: TGTGCCAGCAGTGAGGGGACAGCTAACACCGGGGAGCTGTTTTTT.

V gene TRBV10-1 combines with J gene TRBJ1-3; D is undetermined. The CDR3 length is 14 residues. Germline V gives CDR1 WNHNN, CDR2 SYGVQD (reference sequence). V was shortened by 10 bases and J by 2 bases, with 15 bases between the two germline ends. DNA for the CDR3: TGCGCCACCCCCCCCGGCGGGGCTGGAAACACCATATATTTT. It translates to CATPPGGAGNTIYF.

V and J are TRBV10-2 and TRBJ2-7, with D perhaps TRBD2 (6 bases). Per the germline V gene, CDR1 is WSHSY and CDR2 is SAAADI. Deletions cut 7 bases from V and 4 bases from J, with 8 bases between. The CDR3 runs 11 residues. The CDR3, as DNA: TGCGCCAGCATCGGGGGATACGAGCAGTACTTC. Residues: CASIGGYEQYF.

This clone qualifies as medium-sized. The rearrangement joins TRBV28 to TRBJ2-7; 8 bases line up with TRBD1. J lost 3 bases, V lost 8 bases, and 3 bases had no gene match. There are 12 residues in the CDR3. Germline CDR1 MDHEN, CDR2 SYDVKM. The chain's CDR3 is CASGTGDYEQYF. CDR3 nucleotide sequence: TGTGCCAGCGGGACAGGAGACTACGAGCAGTACTTC.

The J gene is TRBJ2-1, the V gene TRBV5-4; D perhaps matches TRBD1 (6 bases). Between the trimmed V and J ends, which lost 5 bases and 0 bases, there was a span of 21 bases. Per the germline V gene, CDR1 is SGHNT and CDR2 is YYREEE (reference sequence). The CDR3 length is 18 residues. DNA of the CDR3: TGTGCCAGCAGTTTAAGGAACAGGGTCCTTAGCTCCTACAATGAGCAGTTCTTC. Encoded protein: CASSLRNRVLSSYNEQFF.

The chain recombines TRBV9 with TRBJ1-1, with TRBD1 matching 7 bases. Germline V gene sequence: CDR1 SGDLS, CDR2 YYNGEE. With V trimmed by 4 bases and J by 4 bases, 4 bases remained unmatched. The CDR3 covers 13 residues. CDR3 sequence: CASSPGGFTEAFF. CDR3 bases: TGTGCCAGCAGCCCAGGGGGGTTCACTGAAGCTTTCTTT.

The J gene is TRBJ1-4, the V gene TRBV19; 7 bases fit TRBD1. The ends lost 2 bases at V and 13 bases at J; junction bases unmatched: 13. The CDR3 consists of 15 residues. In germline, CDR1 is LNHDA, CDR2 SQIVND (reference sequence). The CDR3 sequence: CASSISRGPDGGLFF. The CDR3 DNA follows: TGTGCCAGTAGTATAAGTAGGGGGCCAGATGGAGGACTGTTTTTT.

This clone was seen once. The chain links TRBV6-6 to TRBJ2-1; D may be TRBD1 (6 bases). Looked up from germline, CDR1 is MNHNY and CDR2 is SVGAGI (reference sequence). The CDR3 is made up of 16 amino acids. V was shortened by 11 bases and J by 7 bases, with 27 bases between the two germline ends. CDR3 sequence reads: CAANRGPDRTQNEQFF. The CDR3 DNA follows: TGTGCCGCCAACAGAGGACCCGACAGGACCCAGAATGAGCAGTTCTTC.

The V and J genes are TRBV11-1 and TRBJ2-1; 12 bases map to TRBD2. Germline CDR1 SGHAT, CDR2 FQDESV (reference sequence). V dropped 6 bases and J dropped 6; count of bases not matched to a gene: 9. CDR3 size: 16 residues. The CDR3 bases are TGTGCCAGCAGGCCCTTTGCTAGCGGGGGGGCCAATGAGCAGTTCTTC. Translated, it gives CASRPFASGGANEQFF.

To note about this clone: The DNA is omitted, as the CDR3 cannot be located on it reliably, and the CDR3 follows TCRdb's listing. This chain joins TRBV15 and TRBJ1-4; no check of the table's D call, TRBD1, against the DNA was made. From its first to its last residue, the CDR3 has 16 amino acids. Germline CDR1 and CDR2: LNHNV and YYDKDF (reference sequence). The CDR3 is CATSTSGHATNEKLFF.

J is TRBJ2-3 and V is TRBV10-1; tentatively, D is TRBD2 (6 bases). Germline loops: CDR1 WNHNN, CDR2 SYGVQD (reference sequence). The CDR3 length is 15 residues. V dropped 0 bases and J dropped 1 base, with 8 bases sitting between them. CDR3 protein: CASSESTGGTDTQYF. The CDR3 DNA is TGCGCCAGCAGTGAGTCGACGGGGGGCACAGATACGCAGTATTTT.

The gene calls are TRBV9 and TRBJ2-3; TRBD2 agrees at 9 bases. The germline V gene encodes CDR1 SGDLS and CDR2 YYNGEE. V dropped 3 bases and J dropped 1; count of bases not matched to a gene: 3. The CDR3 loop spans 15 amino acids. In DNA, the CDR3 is TGTGCCAGCAGCGCTAGCGGGGCTGGCACAGATACGCAGTATTTT. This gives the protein CASSASGAGTDTQYF.

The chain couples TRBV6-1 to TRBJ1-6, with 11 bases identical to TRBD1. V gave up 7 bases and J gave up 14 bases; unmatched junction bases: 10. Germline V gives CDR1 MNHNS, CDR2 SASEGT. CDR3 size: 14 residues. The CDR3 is CASTTGTGGESLHF. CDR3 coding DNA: TGTGCCAGCACCACCGGGACAGGGGGAGAGTCCCTCCACTTT.

The CDR3 region is CASSLTDRGYNEQFF. The CDR3 nucleotides are TGTGCCAGCAGCCTTACGGACAGGGGTTACAATGAGCAGTTCTTC. The gene calls are TRBV25-1 and TRBJ2-1; TRBD1 aligns across 9 bases. V shed 6 bases, J shed 4 bases, and the junction held 7 bases outside the gene matches. Per the germline V gene, CDR1 is MGHDK and CDR2 is SYGVNS. The CDR3 loop spans 15 amino acids. Drawing the rest from reference TRBV25-1 and TRBJ2-1, the complete variable domain is EADIYQTPRYLVIGTGKKITLECSQTMGHDKMYWYQQDPGMELHLIHYSYGVNSTEKGDLSSESTVSRIRTEHFPLTLESARPSHTSQYLCASSLTDRGYNEQFFGPGTRLTVL.

CDR3 nucleotides: TGTGCCAGCAGTGGACAGGGGAGGGAAAAACTGTTTTTT. It specifies CASSGQGREKLFF. The chain links TRBV27 to TRBJ1-4; TRBD1 agrees at 9 bases. Losses at the gene ends were 5 bases for V and 8 bases for J; bases not matched to a gene: 3. Germline CDR1 and CDR2: MNHEY and SMNVEV (reference sequence). There are 13 residues in the CDR3.

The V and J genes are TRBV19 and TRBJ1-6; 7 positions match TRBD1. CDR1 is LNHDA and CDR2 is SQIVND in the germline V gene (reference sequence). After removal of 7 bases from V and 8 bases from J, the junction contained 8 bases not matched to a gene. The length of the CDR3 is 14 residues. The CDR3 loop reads CASTSRDSDSPLHF. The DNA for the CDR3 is TGTGCCAGTACGAGCCGGGACAGTGATTCACCCCTCCACTTT.

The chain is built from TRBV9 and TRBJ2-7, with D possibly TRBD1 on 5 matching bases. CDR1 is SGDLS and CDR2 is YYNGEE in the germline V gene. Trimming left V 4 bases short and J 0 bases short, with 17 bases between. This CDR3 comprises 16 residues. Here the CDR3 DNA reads TGTGCCAGCAGCCCCCGGGTGGGGCCCAACTCCTACGAGCAGTACTTC. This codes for CASSPRVGPNSYEQYF.

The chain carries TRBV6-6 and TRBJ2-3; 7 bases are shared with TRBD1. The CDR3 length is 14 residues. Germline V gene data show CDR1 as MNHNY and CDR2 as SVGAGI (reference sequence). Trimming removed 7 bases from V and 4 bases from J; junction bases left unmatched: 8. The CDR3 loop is CASTPGGRADTQYF. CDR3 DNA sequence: TGTGCCAGCACCCCAGGGGGAAGAGCAGATACGCAGTATTTT.

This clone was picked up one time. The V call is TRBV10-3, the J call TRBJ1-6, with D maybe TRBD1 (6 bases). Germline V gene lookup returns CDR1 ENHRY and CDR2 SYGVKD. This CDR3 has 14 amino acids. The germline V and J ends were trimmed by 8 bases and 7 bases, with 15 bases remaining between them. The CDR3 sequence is CAISEGDRNSPLHF. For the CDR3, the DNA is TGTGCCATCTCAGAGGGGGACCGAAATTCACCCCTCCACTTT.

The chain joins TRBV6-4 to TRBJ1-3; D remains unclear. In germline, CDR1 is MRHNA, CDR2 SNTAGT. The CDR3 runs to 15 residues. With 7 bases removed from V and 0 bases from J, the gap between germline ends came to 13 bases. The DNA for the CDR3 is TGTGCCAGCAACCAAGACGGGAGCTCTGGAAACACCATATATTTT. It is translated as CASNQDGSSGNTIYF.

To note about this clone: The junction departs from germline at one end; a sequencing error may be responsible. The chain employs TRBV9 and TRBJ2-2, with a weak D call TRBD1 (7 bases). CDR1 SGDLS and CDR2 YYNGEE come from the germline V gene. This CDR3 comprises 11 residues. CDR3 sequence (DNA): TGTGCCAGCAGCGCTCAGGGGGGGCTGTTTTTT. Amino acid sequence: CASSAQGGLFF. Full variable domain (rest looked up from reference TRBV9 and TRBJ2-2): DSGVTQTPKHLITATGQRVTLRCSPRSGDLSVYWYQQSLDQGLQFLIQYYNGEERAKGNILERFSAQQFPDLHSELNLSSLELGDSALYFCASSAQGGLFFGEGSRLTVL.

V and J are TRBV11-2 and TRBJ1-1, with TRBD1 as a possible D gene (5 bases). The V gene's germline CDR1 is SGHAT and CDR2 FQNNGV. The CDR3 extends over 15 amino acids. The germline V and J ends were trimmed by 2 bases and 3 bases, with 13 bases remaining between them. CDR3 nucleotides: TGTGCCAGCAGCTTATCGTCGACAGCTTACACTGAAGCTTTCTTT. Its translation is CASSLSSTAYTEAFF.

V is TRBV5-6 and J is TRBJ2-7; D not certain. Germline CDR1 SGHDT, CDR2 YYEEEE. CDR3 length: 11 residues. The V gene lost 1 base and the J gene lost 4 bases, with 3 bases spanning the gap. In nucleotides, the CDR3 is TGTGCCAGCAGCTTGACTTACGAGCAGTACTTC. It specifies CASSLTYEQYF.